Each of the 27 T cell receptor beta chains below was sequenced from the same sample in a study of molecular identifiers for immune sequencing clone quantification. In TCRdb, the PCR reads were re-called with MiXCR into one record per CDR3 protein. The sample contains tens of thousands of distinct CDR3 sequences, around 25% of which appear only once. Sequencing used naive CD8+ T cells from blood, with Jurkat cell RNA spiked in. Indicated subset: FACS-sorted CD8+CD4-CCR7+CD45RA+ naive T cells. These receptors were obtained from a human donor in good health. Some libraries in this study had Jurkat cell RNA spiked in.

The V call is TRBV4-1, the J call TRBJ2-1; D uncertain. The ends were cut back, 0 bases at V and 4 bases at J, with 7 bases in the middle. There are 14 residues in the CDR3. Germline CDR1 reads MGHRA; CDR2 reads YSYEKL. CDR3: CASSQDTSYNEQFF. The CDR3 DNA follows: TGCGCCAGCAGCCAAGATACGAGTTACAATGAGCAGTTCTTC.

This clonotype is termed medium-sized. Here the CDR3 reads CASSPGYEQYF. The CDR3 coding sequence is TGTGCCAGCAGCCCCGGCTACGAGCAGTACTTC. This rearrangement joins TRBV7-9 to TRBJ2-7; D gene unclear. Trimming left V 5 bases short and J 3 bases short, with 5 bases between. This CDR3 is 11 amino acids long. Germline values: CDR1 SEHNR, CDR2 FQNEAQ (reference sequence).

This clonotype was found a few times. The CDR3 DNA reads TGTGCCAGCAGTGATTACAATCAGCCCCAGCATTTT. It translates to CASSDYNQPQHF. The rearrangement links TRBV2 to TRBJ1-5; D not certain. V lost 3 bases and J lost 3, with 3 bases in between. The germline V gene has CDR1 SNHLY and CDR2 FYNNEI. The CDR3 contains 12 residues.

A word on this clonotype: This may arise from a read error, as a much more abundant clone is one base away. The J gene is TRBJ2-3, the V gene TRBV12-3 or TRBV12-4; TRBD2 aligns across 11 bases. The CDR3 covers 16 residues. CDR3 amino acids: CASSLLAGGFTDTRYF. As DNA, the CDR3 is TGTGCCAGCAGTTTATTAGCGGGGGGGTTCACAGATACGCGGTATTTT.

Concerning this clonotype: Just one base apart from a much larger clone, this may be a read error. This chain joins TRBV29-1 and TRBJ2-1; D uncertain. Germline-derived CDR1 and CDR2 are SQVTM and ANQGSEA. The CDR3 runs to 11 residues. The CDR3 here is CNAYWPPHRFF. The CDR3 DNA reads as TGCAACGCTTACTGGCCCCCCCATAGATTCTTC.

Only a few counts were recorded for this clonotype. This chain connects TRBV29-1 to TRBJ2-1; possible D gene TRBD2, 6 bases. Trimming pared 3 bases from V and 12 bases from J, leaving 12 bases between. The CDR3 extends over 11 amino acids. Germline-derived CDR1 and CDR2 are SQVTM and ANQGSEA. The CDR3 is CSVEWGERQFF. CDR3 DNA sequence: TGCAGCGTTGAGTGGGGGGAACGGCAGTTCTTC.

With regard to this clonotype: Relative to the germline gene, one junction end is altered; a read error may explain this. The genes are TRBV28 and TRBJ2-6, with D possibly being TRBD1 or TRBD2 (5 bases each). This CDR3 spans 21 amino acids. Germline assignment: CDR1 MDHEN and CDR2 SYDVKM. This CDR3 is CASSPIAGAQDFYSGANFLTF. The DNA for the CDR3 is TGTGCCAGCAGTCCGATCGCCGGGGCCCAGGATTTCTACTCTGGGGCCAACTTCCTGACTTTC.

Concerning this clonotype itself: Since a much larger clone is just one base distant, this may be a read error. The chain carries TRBV9 and TRBJ2-3; D not resolved. The ends were cut back, 2 bases at V and 3 bases at J, with 10 bases in the middle. CDR3 size: 14 residues. Germline V lookup: CDR1 SGDLS, CDR2 YYNGEE. CDR3: CASSVDGATDTQYF. The CDR3 coding sequence is TGTGCCAGCAGCGTGGACGGAGCAACAGATACGCAGTATTTT. The full variable domain, in which reference TRBV9 and TRBJ2-3 provide the parts outside the CDR3, is DSGVTQTPKHLITATGQRVTLRCSPRSGDLSVYWYQQSLDQGLQFLIQYYNGEERAKGNILERFSAQQFPDLHSELNLSSLELGDSALYFCASSVDGATDTQYFGPGTRLTVL.

In regard to this clonotype: This may be a read error, as it is one base from a much larger clone. The rearrangement links TRBV20-1 to TRBJ2-7; 7 nucleotides agree with TRBD2. Germline V gene sequence: CDR1 DFQATT, CDR2 SNEGSKA (reference sequence). This CDR3 is 13 amino acids long. DNA of the CDR3: TGCAGTGCTCGTCTAGCGGCCTCCTACGCGCAGTACTTC. Residues: CSARLAASYAQYF.

In its sample, this clonotype was seen many times. The chain links TRBV6-6 to TRBJ2-2, with no clear D. This CDR3 contains 13 residues. Trimming stripped 2 bases from V and 6 bases from J, with 7 bases between. In germline, CDR1 is MNHNY, CDR2 SVGAGI (reference sequence). DNA for the CDR3: TGTGCCAGCAGTTACGAATCGTCCGGGGAGCTGTTTTTT. This sequence encodes CASSYESSGELFF.

This clonotype was detected ten times or more. The V gene is TRBV4-1, the J gene TRBJ1-2, with D unresolved. The CDR3 totals 15 residues. The V and J ends lost 1 base and 0 bases respectively, with 9 bases between them. Germline V gene data show CDR1 as MGHRA and CDR2 as YSYEKL. As DNA, the CDR3 is TGCGCCAGCAGCCAAGTTGGAGGAACTAACTATGGCTACACCTTC. Protein product: CASSQVGGTNYGYTF.

In regard to this clonotype: A much larger clone differs by one base, so this may be a read error. The chain joins TRBV9 to TRBJ2-3; D is perhaps TRBD1 (5 bases). Germline CDR1 reads SGDLS; CDR2 reads YYNGEE. The CDR3 extends over 15 amino acids. Trimming took off 2 bases at V and 4 bases at J, with 14 bases between the two ends. CDR3 region: CASSVVRDLPDTQYF. CDR3 in DNA: TGTGCCAGCAGCGTCGTCAGGGATCTTCCAGATACGCAGTATTTT.

The table lists this clonotype with a few counts. The chain is built from TRBV7-6 and TRBJ2-1; a weak D match, TRBD2 (5 bases). V was clipped by 5 bases and J by 9 bases, with 11 bases between them. This CDR3 is 12 amino acids long. The germline CDR1 and CDR2 sequences are SGHVS and FNYEAQ. The CDR3 reads CASSPTRGEQFF. The DNA for the CDR3 is TGTGCCAGCAGCCCGACTCGGGGTGAGCAGTTCTTC.

V gene TRBV19 combines with J gene TRBJ2-7; D not resolved. There are 13 residues in the CDR3. The V gene lost 1 base and the J gene lost 0 bases, with 4 bases spanning the gap. The germline V gene encodes CDR1 LNHDA and CDR2 SQIVND (reference sequence). Written as DNA, the CDR3 is TGTGCCAGTAGTATAGGCAGCTCCTACGAGCAGTACTTC. Residues: CASSIGSSYEQYF.

This clonotype was detected ten times or more. The chain employs TRBV9 and TRBJ2-6, with D perhaps being TRBD1 or TRBD2 (5 bases each). CDR3 length: 17 amino acids. In germline, CDR1 is SGDLS, CDR2 YYNGEE. Trimming stripped 0 bases from V and 2 bases from J, with 12 bases between. The CDR3 loop reads CASSVGGSPAGANVLTF. The CDR3 nucleotides read TGTGCCAGCAGCGTAGGGGGGTCCCCGGCTGGGGCCAACGTCCTGACTTTC.

This clonotype was found many times. The gene calls are TRBV6-5 and TRBJ2-1; 7 bases fit TRBD1. V lost 5 bases and J lost 8; bases outside the gene matches: 9. The CDR3 consists of 14 residues. The germline gives CDR1 MNHEY, CDR2 SVGAGI. The CDR3, as DNA: TGTGCCAGCAGTCTCCAGGGACAGAGCGATGAGCAGTTCTTC. Its protein is CASSLQGQSDEQFF.

About this clonotype itself: A much larger clone differs by one base, so this may be a read error. CDR3 sequence: CTSSPEAAVSSGNTIYF. For the CDR3, the DNA is TGTACCAGCAGCCCGGAAGCGGCGGTGAGCTCTGGAAACACCATATATTTT. The chain is built from TRBV7-2 and TRBJ1-3, with D unresolved. CDR1 and CDR2 from the germline V gene are SGHTA and FQGNSA. CDR3 length: 17 amino acids. V gave up 5 bases and J gave up 0 bases, with 17 bases separating them.

Regarding this clonotype: One base away lies a much larger clone, so this may be a sequencing read error. The rearrangement uses TRBV2 and TRBJ2-3; 7 bases fit TRBD2. The CDR3 totals 18 residues. Germline V CDR1 and CDR2: SNHLY, FYNNEI. After removal of 6 bases from V and 2 bases from J, the junction contained 17 bases not matched to a gene. The CDR3 protein is CASSHALTSVFNTDTQYF. The CDR3 bases are TGTGCCAGCAGCCACGCGCTAACTAGCGTTTTTAACACAGATACGCAGTATTTT. Variable domain in full (rest from reference TRBV2 and TRBJ2-3): EPEVTQTPSHQVTQMGQEVILRCVPISNHLYFYWYRQILGQKVEFLVSFYNNEISEKSEIFDDQFSVERPDGSNFTLKIRSTKLEDSAMYFCASSHALTSVFNTDTQYFGPGTRLTVL.

This clonotype was detected many times. The chain carries TRBV18 and TRBJ2-2; D uncertain. This CDR3 is 12 amino acids long. Trimming took off 2 bases at V and 7 bases at J, with 5 bases between the two ends. CDR1 and CDR2 (germline): KGHSH, LQKENI. CDR3 sequence: CASSPGNGELFF. CDR3 DNA sequence: TGTGCCAGCTCACCAGGGAACGGGGAGCTGTTTTTT.

This clonotype was seen a handful of times. The chain combines TRBV4-3 with TRBJ2-7, with 11 nucleotides matching TRBD1. The ends lost 1 base at V and 5 bases at J; junction bases unmatched: 4. The CDR3 is 15 amino acids. The germline gives CDR1 LGHNA, CDR2 YSLEER. The CDR3 coding sequence is TGCGCCAGCAGCCAAGGGACAGGGGGCGTGAACGAGCAGTACTTC. Translated, it gives CASSQGTGGVNEQYF.

The chain employs TRBV18 and TRBJ1-1; D gene uncertain. V was shortened by 2 bases and J by 2 bases, with 12 bases between the two germline ends. Germline V gene sequence: CDR1 KGHSH, CDR2 LQKENI. The CDR3 is 15 residues long. The CDR3 DNA follows: TGTGCCAGCTCACCAATTGTACAGCTTAACACTGAAGCTTTCTTT. Its protein product is CASSPIVQLNTEAFF.

This clonotype was observed a handful of times. The chain carries TRBV4-3 and TRBJ2-2, with D perhaps TRBD1 or TRBD2 (5 bases each). V lost 5 bases and J lost 1, with 14 bases in between. The germline V gene has CDR1 LGHNA and CDR2 YSLEER. The CDR3 loop spans 16 amino acids. As DNA, the CDR3 is TGCGCCAGCAGCTATGCCGGGACGGAGAACACCGGGGAGCTGTTTTTT. Translated, it gives CASSYAGTENTGELFF.

This clonotype was found many times. Relative to the germline gene, one junction end is altered; a read error may explain this. The chain combines TRBV5-4 with TRBJ2-3; TRBD1 matches 8 bases. Germline assignment: CDR1 SGHNT and CDR2 YYREEE (reference sequence). There are 14 residues in the CDR3. In nucleotides, the CDR3 is TGTGCCAGCAGCACCGGACTGGACAGGGCCCAGCCTAATTTT. Protein sequence: CASSTGLDRAQPNF.

The chain carries TRBV28 and TRBJ2-7, with 10 bases identical to TRBD1. V lost 6 bases, J lost 5 bases, and 4 bases stayed unmatched. Per the germline V gene, CDR1 is MDHEN and CDR2 is SYDVKM. The CDR3 covers 13 residues. CDR3 bases: TGTGCCAGCAGCGGACAGGGGGTCCACGAGCAGTACTTC. It specifies CASSGQGVHEQYF.

Ten or more counts support this clonotype. The chain carries TRBV7-9 and TRBJ2-7; D unresolved. CDR3 length: 13 residues. V was clipped by 5 bases and J by 3 bases, with 11 bases between them. CDR1 is SEHNR and CDR2 is FQNEAQ in the germline V gene (reference sequence). The CDR3 DNA reads as TGTGCCAGCAGCCCAGAGGTTGGCTACGAGCAGTACTTC. It yields the protein CASSPEVGYEQYF.

Only a few counts were recorded for this clonotype. The rearrangement uses TRBV10-1 and TRBJ2-3; D is undetermined. The V and J ends lost 6 bases and 4 bases respectively, with 14 bases between them. Germline V gene sequence: CDR1 WNHNN, CDR2 SYGVQD (reference sequence). The CDR3 extends over 14 amino acids. The CDR3 nucleotides read TGCGCCAGCAGCGCTAAGTACTGGGCAGATACGCAGTATTTT. It yields the protein CASSAKYWADTQYF.

This clonotype was counted between two and nine times. The chain couples TRBV19 to TRBJ2-5, with a tentative D call TRBD1 (5 bases). Germline V gene lookup returns CDR1 LNHDA and CDR2 SQIVND (reference sequence). Trimming took off 0 bases at V and 7 bases at J, with 12 bases between the two ends. This CDR3 comprises 14 residues. This chain's CDR3 is CASSIDSQGATQYF. The CDR3 DNA follows: TGTGCCAGTAGTATAGACTCGCAGGGTGCGACCCAGTACTTC.